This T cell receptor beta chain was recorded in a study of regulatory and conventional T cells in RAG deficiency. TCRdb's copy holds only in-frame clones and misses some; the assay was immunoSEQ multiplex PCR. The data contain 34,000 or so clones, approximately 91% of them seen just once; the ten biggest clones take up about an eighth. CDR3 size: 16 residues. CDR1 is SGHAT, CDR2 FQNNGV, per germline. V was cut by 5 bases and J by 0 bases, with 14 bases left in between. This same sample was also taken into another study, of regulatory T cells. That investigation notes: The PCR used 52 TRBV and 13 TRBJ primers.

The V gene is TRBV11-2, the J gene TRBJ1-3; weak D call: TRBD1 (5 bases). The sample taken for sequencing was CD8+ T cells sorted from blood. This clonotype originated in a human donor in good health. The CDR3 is CASSPRGEVSGNTIYF. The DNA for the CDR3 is TGTGCCAGCAGCCCCCGGGGCGAGGTCTCTGGAAACACCATATATTTT.